A few counts support the clone carrying this TCR beta chain. The antigen remains unidentified. The same CDR3 also results from other DNA sequences found in this sample. This sample stems from a study of beta chain features in type 1 diabetes. Germline CDR1 reads SQVTM; CDR2 reads ANQGSEA. V was clipped by 6 bases and J by 7 bases, with 10 bases between them. CDR3 length: 11 residues. General observations from the study: cDNA-based reads could over-represent cells with high TCR expression. Shortening of TCRB CDR3s, moderate but significant, appeared in all four CD4+ subsets of Type 1 diabetes patients.

Reverse transcribing all isolated RNA meant expressed TCRB transcripts were sequenced. TCRdb's copy holds only in-frame clones and misses some; the assay was immunoSEQ multiplex PCR. The sample consists of 150,000 to 180,000 clones, about 9.4% of them appearing once. The J gene is TRBJ2-1, the V gene TRBV29-1; tentatively, D is TRBD1 (6 bases). The clonotype originates from a man younger than 40 with type 1 diabetes. Sequencing input: central memory CD4+ T cells from blood. Written as DNA, the CDR3 is TGCAGCGTGGGGCAGGGGAATGAGCAGTTCTTC. It encodes CSVGQGNEQFF.